The T cell receptor beta chain described here comes from a study of T cell responses to AZD1222 COVID-19 vaccine. Turning to the study itself: Second-dose intervals of approximately 4 or approximately 12 weeks were pooled.

As for this clone: No antigen is known for it.

This CDR3 contains 15 residues. V lost 5 bases to trimming and J lost 5 bases; unmatched junction nucleotides: 10. Germline V lookup: CDR1 SEHNR, CDR2 FQNEAQ (reference sequence). General study findings and limits: Breadth and depth of Spike-specific TCRs rose after two AZD1222 doses. Spike-spanning, vaccine-associated CD4 TCRs were dominant at 160-218 and 743-854. The donor group comprised mostly white British people and more females; the analysis possibly underestimated clonal diversity.

Assay used: immunoSEQ multiplex PCR; TCRdb lists only in-frame clones, some missing. The profile shows around 76,000 clones, 84% of them singletons. The chain carries TRBV7-9 and TRBJ2-5, with 8 positions matching TRBD2. Sequenced here: peripheral blood, sampled on day 0 of AZD1222 vaccination. The TCR originated in an adult in good health. The CDR3 DNA follows: TGTGCCAGCAGCCCCCCGGGAGGGAACTGGGAGACCCAGTACTTC. Translating gives CASSPPGGNWETQYF.